The T cell receptor (beta chain) described here comes from a study of cytomegalovirus exposure and HLA in healthy donors. Overall study results and limits: Among TCR sequences, most were rare, though some public TCRs appeared in many donors. Cytomegalovirus association was assigned to under 200 TCR beta chains. The CMV antigen specificity of a few CMV-associated chains was confirmed through in vitro analysis. With high specificity and sensitivity, the classifier reportedly diagnosed cytomegalovirus status.

The germline gives CDR1 SGHNT, CDR2 YYREEE (reference sequence). Trimming removed 9 bases from V and 4 bases from J, with 19 bases in between. The CDR3 is made up of 15 amino acids. Details on this clone: Antigen unknown.

TCRdb's table, derived via immunoSEQ multiplex PCR, lists solely in-frame clones and lacks some. Among tens of thousands of clones, approximately 94% were seen once, and the ten largest hold about 4.1%. The V call is TRBV5-4, the J call TRBJ2-2; weak D call: TRBD1 (6 bases). Sequencing used PBMCs. This TCR came from a man aged 18 to 30 in good health and CMV-seropositive. As DNA, the CDR3 is TGTGCCATTCCGCTGGAGGACAGTGGCACCGGGGAGCTGTTTTTT. Its protein is CAIPLEDSGTGELFF.